This entry features one T cell receptor (beta chain) sequence. The final CDR3 position lacks the conserved phenylalanine or tryptophan, pointing to a likely read error. These data belong to a study of blood T cell repertoires in COVID-19. In the authors' workflow: Reference gene primer amplification in the assay estimated nucleated cell counts. Only in-frame clones appear in the TCRdb table, and some are missing; sequencing was by immunoSEQ multiplex PCR. From that table come the V and J calls and clone size; the DNA was used to work out D and trimming. The sample includes about 240,000 clones, over 75% of them seen just once. The V gene's germline CDR1 is SGHTS and CDR2 YDEGEE. The CDR3 is 13 amino acids. V was cut by 6 bases and J by 5 bases, with 12 bases left in between.

The sequenced material came from peripheral blood. The gene calls are TRBV5-8 and TRBJ1-5; maybe TRBD1 (6 bases). This TCR was recovered from a man aged 30-40 years who had recovered from COVID-19. The CDR3 reads CASTRKGDQPQHL. The CDR3 nucleotides read TGTGCCAGCACCCGGAAGGGGGATCAGCCCCAGCATCTT.